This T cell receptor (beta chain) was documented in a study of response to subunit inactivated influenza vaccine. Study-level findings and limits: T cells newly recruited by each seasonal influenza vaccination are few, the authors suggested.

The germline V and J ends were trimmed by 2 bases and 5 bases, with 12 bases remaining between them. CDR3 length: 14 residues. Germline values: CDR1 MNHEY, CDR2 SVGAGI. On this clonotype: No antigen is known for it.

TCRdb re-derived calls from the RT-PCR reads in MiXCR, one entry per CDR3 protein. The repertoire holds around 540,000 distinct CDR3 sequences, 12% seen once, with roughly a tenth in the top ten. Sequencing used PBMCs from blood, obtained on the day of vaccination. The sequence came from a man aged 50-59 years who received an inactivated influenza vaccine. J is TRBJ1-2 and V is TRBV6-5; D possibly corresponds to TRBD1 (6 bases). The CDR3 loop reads CASSYGQNSYGYTF. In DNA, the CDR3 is TGTGCCAGCAGTTACGGACAGAACAGTTATGGCTACACCTTC.